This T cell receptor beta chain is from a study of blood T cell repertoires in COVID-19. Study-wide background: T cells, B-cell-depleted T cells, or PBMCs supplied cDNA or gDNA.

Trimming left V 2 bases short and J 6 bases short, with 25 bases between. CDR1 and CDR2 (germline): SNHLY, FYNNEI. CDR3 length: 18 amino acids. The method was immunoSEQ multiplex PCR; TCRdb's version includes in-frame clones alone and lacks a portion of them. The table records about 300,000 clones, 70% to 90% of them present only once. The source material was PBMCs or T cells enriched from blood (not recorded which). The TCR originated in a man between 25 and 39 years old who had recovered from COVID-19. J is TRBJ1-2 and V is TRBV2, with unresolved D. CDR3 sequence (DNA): TGTGCCAGCAGTGAACGGGGAGAGCAGACTCTGGATCACAATGGCTACACCTTC. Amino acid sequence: CASSERGEQTLDHNGYTF.